The present T cell receptor (beta chain) was sequenced within a study of CD8+CD57+ T cells in acquired aplastic anemia (dated by TCRdb to 2017 to 2018). For the wider study: DNA extracted from sorted CD4+ and CD8+ cells had a mean of roughly 3 ug, with a range of 0.2 to 27.4 ug. An average of roughly 10 million reads for CD4+ cells and approximately 11 million reads for CD8+ cells was obtained from healthy donor samples.

In this study, sorted CD4+ and CD8+ T cells from the blood of healthy subjects and of severe aplastic anemia patients had their TCR repertoires deep-sequenced. Ficoll-Paque density gradient centrifugation was used to isolate peripheral blood mononuclear cells. CD4+ and CD8+ T cells were sorted by FACS or magnetic beads before DNA extraction. Study-level results and caveats: Patients and healthy controls showed no significant difference in CD8+ Simpson's diversity (P=0.060). Roughly 30 CD8+ CDR3 sequences were found to be shared between patients and controls, but these sequences appeared to be highly expressed in patients and within the immunodominant clones of the patients.

Genomic DNA was used as template for profiling of TCR beta VDJ combinations and CDR3 sequences. TCR repertoire sequencing was run on an Illumina HiSeq 2000. Per the source publication's procedure: TRBV/TRBJ rearrangement plots, CDR3 size and DJ length profiles, and Simpson's diversity index were used to evaluate the repertoires. The immunodominant clone was defined as the most abundant DNA sequence in deep sequencing data. CDR3 amino acid sequences were screened for sharing across subjects and were compared with published repertoires and the VDJdb database. TCRdb trimmed the raw reads at Q25, called clones with MiXCR and kept productive beta chains. Duplicate CDR3 protein sequences are folded into a single record with the most common DNA and genes. What appears here as the V and J calls and clone size reflects TCRdb's work, not the paper's. For this sample there are about 160,000 distinct CDR3 sequences; approximately 40% appear just once. The ten largest make up 0.85% to 1.3% of the sample.

From a lookup of the germline V gene, CDR1 and CDR2 are SNHLY and FYNNEI. The CDR3, from cysteine to phenylalanine, totals 15 residues. The CDR3 DNA has 45 bases and is translated from base 1. V is trimmed back by 8 bases and J by 1 base, and the junction contains 8 bases that no gene match accounts for. A note on this clonotype: Its antigen remains unidentified. Base quality data are lacking; no much larger clone is found one base away.

The sequence is built from TRBV2 and TRBJ2-7; 10 of the junction bases match TRBD1. The clonotype comes from a human donor in good health. Sequencing input: sorted CD4+, CD8+, or CD8+CD57+ T cells (not recorded which) from PBMCs. The DNA reads as follows: TGTGCCAGCCTCGGGGGGACAGGGGTGTCCTACGAGCAGTACTTC. Translated, this is CASLGGTGVSYEQYF. The reference TRBV2 and TRBJ2-7 proteins fill in what lies around the CDR3, so the full variable domain reads EPEVTQTPSHQVTQMGQEVILRCVPISNHLYFYWYRQILGQKVEFLVSFYNNEISEKSEIFDDQFSVERPDGSNFTLKIRSTKLEDSAMYFCASLGGTGVSYEQYFGPGTRLTVT.